This TCR beta chain was identified during a study of Tregs in tolerant kidney transplant recipients. Notes on the study in general: Few patients were studied, so findings need validation in larger groups.

Recipients received nonmyeloablative bone marrow transplants from related graft donors, with transient mixed chimerism. The CDR3 has 17 residues. In germline, CDR1 is SGHTA, CDR2 FQGTGA. Trimming took off 2 bases at V and 2 bases at J, with 17 bases between the two ends. Concerning this clone: The antigen remains undetermined. The read gets to within 3 residues of the CDR3 end, and the germline J gene fills in the rest.

The data were produced by immunoSEQ multiplex PCR, yet TCRdb's version contains in-frame clones alone and is incomplete. Here the sample table reports about 11,000 clones. The source was CD8+ T cells from blood (PBMCs), collected 24 months after the transplant. The sequence was obtained from a human patient who received a combined kidney and bone marrow transplant. Some T cells may have originated in the graft donor. The V call is TRBV7-3, the J call TRBJ2-3; weak D call: TRBD1 (6 bases). CDR3 amino acids: CASSLHERGMPTDTQYF. CDR3 DNA, as far as it was read: TGTGCCAGCAGCTTACATGAAAGGGGGATGCCCACAGATACG.